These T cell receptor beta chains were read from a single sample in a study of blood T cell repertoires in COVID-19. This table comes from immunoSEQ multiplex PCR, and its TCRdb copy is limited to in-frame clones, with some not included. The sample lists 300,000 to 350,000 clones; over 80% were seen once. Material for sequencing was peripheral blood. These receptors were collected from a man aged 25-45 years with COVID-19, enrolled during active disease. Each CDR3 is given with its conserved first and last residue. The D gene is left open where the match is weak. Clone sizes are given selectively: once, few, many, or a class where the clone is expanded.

CDR3nt: TGTGCCAGCTCACCGAGCGGTACACAAGAGACCCAGTACTTC
CDR3aa: CASSPSGTQETQYF
v_gene: TRBV18
abundance: -
d_gene: -
j_gene: TRBJ2-5

CDR3nt: TGCGCCAGCAGCCATTTCCGGGACAGGCTCAATGAGCAGTTCTTC
CDR3aa: CASSHFRDRLNEQFF
v_gene: TRBV4-3
abundance: -
d_gene: TRBD1
j_gene: TRBJ2-1

CDR3nt: TGTGCCAGCAGCCAACTGGAGTCCACTAGCGGAGCGGTGGGCCGTAATACGCAGTATTTT
CDR3aa: CASSQLESTSGAVGRNTQYF
v_gene: TRBV4-2
abundance: few
d_gene: TRBD2
j_gene: TRBJ2-3

CDR3nt: TGTGCCAGCAGTTTGCCGCAGCGGAAGCAGTTCTTC
CDR3aa: CASSLPQRKQFF
v_gene: TRBV12-3/TRBV12-4
abundance: -
d_gene: -
j_gene: TRBJ2-1

CDR3nt: TGTGCCAGTAGTTCTCGACAGGGGGCCTACGAGCAGTACTTC
CDR3aa: CASSSRQGAYEQYF
v_gene: TRBV19
abundance: once
d_gene: TRBD1
j_gene: TRBJ2-7

CDR3nt: TGTGCCACCAGTGACTCGGGACTTCCCGGTAAGAACAATGAGCAGTTCTTC
CDR3aa: CATSDSGLPGKNNEQFF
v_gene: TRBV24-1
abundance: once
d_gene: -
j_gene: TRBJ2-1

CDR3nt: TGTGCCAGTAGTATCGGACAGATCGGGTACGAGCAGTACTTC
CDR3aa: CASSIGQIGYEQYF
v_gene: TRBV19
abundance: once
d_gene: -
j_gene: TRBJ2-7

CDR3nt: TGTGCCAGCTCACGCTTAAGAGGGAGCGAGGATACGCAGTATTTT
CDR3aa: CASSRLRGSEDTQYF
v_gene: TRBV18
abundance: -
d_gene: -
j_gene: TRBJ2-3

CDR3nt: TGTGCCGGCCAAACGGGTTCAGAGACCCAGTACTTC
CDR3aa: CAGQTGSETQYF
v_gene: TRBV7-9
abundance: -
d_gene: -
j_gene: TRBJ2-5

CDR3nt: TGTGCCAGCAGTTACTCGATTTCTGGGGGCCGATACGAGCAGTACTTC
CDR3aa: CASSYSISGGRYEQYF
v_gene: TRBV6-5
abundance: -
d_gene: -
j_gene: TRBJ2-7

CDR3nt: TGTGCCAGCAGCTCCCGGGACAGGGGTATGAATGAGCAGTTCTTC
CDR3aa: CASSSRDRGMNEQFF
v_gene: TRBV14
abundance: once
d_gene: TRBD1
j_gene: TRBJ2-1

CDR3nt: TGTGCCACCAGCAGCGACAGGGGGAATGGCTACACCTTC
CDR3aa: CATSSDRGNGYTF
v_gene: TRBV15
abundance: -
d_gene: TRBD1
j_gene: TRBJ1-2

CDR3nt: TGTGCCAGCAGTTACTTTCGACAGGGGGCTGAAACCTATAATTCACCCCTCCACTTT
CDR3aa: CASSYFRQGAETYNSPLHF
v_gene: TRBV6-2/TRBV6-3
abundance: -
d_gene: TRBD1
j_gene: TRBJ1-6

CDR3nt: TGTGCCAGCAGCAATACTCCCGGGACAGGAGGGGAGACCCAGTACTTC
CDR3aa: CASSNTPGTGGETQYF
v_gene: TRBV21-1
abundance: -
d_gene: -
j_gene: TRBJ2-5

CDR3nt: TGTGCCAGCAGTATCGCTATCTACGAGCAGTACTTC
CDR3aa: CASSIAIYEQYF
v_gene: TRBV12-3/TRBV12-4
abundance: -
d_gene: -
j_gene: TRBJ2-7

CDR3nt: TGTGCCAGCAGCTTGTTACAGGGCGGCTCTGGAAACACCATATATTTT
CDR3aa: CASSLLQGGSGNTIYF
v_gene: TRBV13
abundance: -
d_gene: -
j_gene: TRBJ1-3

CDR3nt: TGTGCCAGCAGCCCCACTAGGATCTCCTACAATGAGCAGTTCTTC
CDR3aa: CASSPTRISYNEQFF
v_gene: TRBV6-5
abundance: -
d_gene: -
j_gene: TRBJ2-1

CDR3nt: TGTGCCAGCATAGGGAGCGGGGGCAATCAGCCCCAGCATTTT
CDR3aa: CASIGSGGNQPQHF
v_gene: TRBV28
abundance: -
d_gene: -
j_gene: TRBJ1-5

CDR3nt: TGTGCCAGCAGCTTAGATCGTTTTGGCAGGGGGCATGCCAAAAACATTCAGTACTTC
CDR3aa: CASSLDRFGRGHAKNIQYF
v_gene: TRBV11-2
abundance: -
d_gene: TRBD1
j_gene: TRBJ2-4

CDR3nt: TGTGCCAGCAGCTTAGATCTCAGGCCCTCTGGGGCCAACGTCCTGACTTTC
CDR3aa: CASSLDLRPSGANVLTF
v_gene: TRBV7-2
abundance: -
d_gene: -
j_gene: TRBJ2-6

CDR3nt: TGTGCCAGCAGTGAATATGGCATCTACAATGAGCAGTTCTTC
CDR3aa: CASSEYGIYNEQFF
v_gene: TRBV2
abundance: once
d_gene: -
j_gene: TRBJ2-1

CDR3nt: TGTGCCACCAGTGACGGGACAGGGGTTCAGCCCCAGCATTTT
CDR3aa: CATSDGTGVQPQHF
v_gene: TRBV24-1
abundance: -
d_gene: TRBD1
j_gene: TRBJ1-5

CDR3nt: TGTGCCAGCAGTGGGGGGGTGGTTACTAACTATGGCTACACCTTC
CDR3aa: CASSGGVVTNYGYTF
v_gene: TRBV27
abundance: -
d_gene: -
j_gene: TRBJ1-2

CDR3nt: TGCAGTGCTAGTCCTCAGGGGGCGATTCCCTATGGCTACACCTTC
CDR3aa: CSASPQGAIPYGYTF
v_gene: TRBV20-1
abundance: -
d_gene: TRBD1
j_gene: TRBJ1-2

CDR3nt: TGCAGCTCAATAGCGGGATTTAGCACAGATACGCAGTATTTT
CDR3aa: CSSIAGFSTDTQYF
v_gene: TRBV29-1
abundance: -
d_gene: TRBD2
j_gene: TRBJ2-3

CDR3nt: TGCGCCAGCAGAACCGGGACAGGGACCTTCTACGAGCAGTACTTC
CDR3aa: CASRTGTGTFYEQYF
v_gene: TRBV5-1
abundance: -
d_gene: TRBD1
j_gene: TRBJ2-7

CDR3nt: TGCGCCAGCAGCCAAGATCCCCAGGGTTGGCAGCCCCAGCATTTT
CDR3aa: CASSQDPQGWQPQHF
v_gene: TRBV4-3
abundance: -
d_gene: -
j_gene: TRBJ1-5

CDR3nt: TGTGCCAGCAGTTCACAGGGGGCAGCCACCTTGGAGCAGTACTTC
CDR3aa: CASSSQGAATLEQYF
v_gene: TRBV28
abundance: -
d_gene: TRBD1
j_gene: TRBJ2-7

CDR3nt: TGTGCCAGCAGGCAAACACGGAGCTCCTACGAGCAGTACTTC
CDR3aa: CASRQTRSSYEQYF
v_gene: TRBV2
abundance: -
d_gene: -
j_gene: TRBJ2-7

CDR3nt: TGTGCCAGCAGTGAACACCGGGACAGCAGTTACAATGAGCAGTTCTTC
CDR3aa: CASSEHRDSSYNEQFF
v_gene: TRBV25-1
abundance: -
d_gene: TRBD1
j_gene: TRBJ2-1

CDR3nt: TGTGCCAGCAGTGAAGCATTAGCTAACTATGGCTACACCTTC
CDR3aa: CASSEALANYGYTF
v_gene: TRBV2
abundance: once
d_gene: -
j_gene: TRBJ1-2

CDR3nt: TGTGCCAGCAGCCCGAGACGGGGAGCTAACTATGGCTACACCTTC
CDR3aa: CASSPRRGANYGYTF
v_gene: TRBV7-2
abundance: -
d_gene: -
j_gene: TRBJ1-2

CDR3nt: TGTGCCAGCAGTTTAAACGGGAGGGCTTTCTTT
CDR3aa: CASSLNGRAFF
v_gene: TRBV12-3/TRBV12-4
abundance: -
d_gene: -
j_gene: TRBJ1-1

CDR3nt: TGTGCCAGCAGTGGTAGCGGAGGCGGAGAGACCCAGTACTTC
CDR3aa: CASSGSGGGETQYF
v_gene: TRBV25-1
abundance: -
d_gene: -
j_gene: TRBJ2-5

CDR3nt: TGTGCCAGCAGTTTGAGGCAGGGGGTCACTGAAGCTTTCTTT
CDR3aa: CASSLRQGVTEAFF
v_gene: TRBV6-5
abundance: -
d_gene: TRBD1
j_gene: TRBJ1-1

CDR3nt: TGTGCCAGCAGCCCACTTACAGGGGGCGGAGGCTACACCTTC
CDR3aa: CASSPLTGGGGYTF
v_gene: TRBV3-1/TRBV3-2
abundance: -
d_gene: TRBD1
j_gene: TRBJ1-2

CDR3nt: TGTGCCAGCAGACTTTATAGTGAGACAGGGCCAAGAAACACTGAAGCTTTCTTT
CDR3aa: CASRLYSETGPRNTEAFF
v_gene: TRBV5-6
abundance: -
d_gene: TRBD1
j_gene: TRBJ1-1

CDR3nt: TGTGCCAGCAGTTTCCCCGGGACAAGGGATTCACCCCTCCACTTT
CDR3aa: CASSFPGTRDSPLHF
v_gene: TRBV2
abundance: -
d_gene: -
j_gene: TRBJ1-6

CDR3nt: TGTGCCATCCAGGGTGCCTATGGCTACACCTTC
CDR3aa: CAIQGAYGYTF
v_gene: TRBV10-3
abundance: -
d_gene: -
j_gene: TRBJ1-2

CDR3nt: TGTGCCAGCAGTTACCTTTCGGGAGCCTTCATCTATGGCTACACCTTC
CDR3aa: CASSYLSGAFIYGYTF
v_gene: TRBV6-5
abundance: -
d_gene: -
j_gene: TRBJ1-2

CDR3nt: TGTGCCAGCAGCTATGGGACAGGGAGTCAGCCCCAGCATTTT
CDR3aa: CASSYGTGSQPQHF
v_gene: TRBV5-6
abundance: -
d_gene: TRBD1
j_gene: TRBJ1-5

CDR3nt: TGCGCCAGCAGCCATCACGGACAGGGAGGGTCAGGGGAGCTGTTTTTT
CDR3aa: CASSHHGQGGSGELFF
v_gene: TRBV4-3
abundance: -
d_gene: -
j_gene: TRBJ2-2

CDR3nt: TGTGCCAGCAGCTCAGGGGGAAAGGGCTACACCTTC
CDR3aa: CASSSGGKGYTF
v_gene: TRBV28
abundance: -
d_gene: TRBD1
j_gene: TRBJ1-2

CDR3nt: TGTGCCAGCAGCTCACAGGGGGGACAAACTGAAGCTTTCTTT
CDR3aa: CASSSQGGQTEAFF
v_gene: TRBV7-2
abundance: -
d_gene: TRBD1
j_gene: TRBJ1-1

CDR3nt: TGTGCCACCAGTGACGTCCAGGGGGATGGAGAGACCCAGTACTTC
CDR3aa: CATSDVQGDGETQYF
v_gene: TRBV24-1
abundance: -
d_gene: TRBD1
j_gene: TRBJ2-5

CDR3nt: TGTGCCAGCAGTTACGTTACAGGGGCGCGAGAGACCCAGTACTTC
CDR3aa: CASSYVTGARETQYF
v_gene: TRBV6-2/TRBV6-3
abundance: once
d_gene: TRBD1
j_gene: TRBJ2-5

CDR3nt: TGTGCCAGCAGCTTAGCAGGTCGGCGGGCGGGCCTAGGGGAGCTGTTTTTT
CDR3aa: CASSLAGRRAGLGELFF
v_gene: TRBV7-9
abundance: -
d_gene: -
j_gene: TRBJ2-2

CDR3nt: TGTGCCAGTAGTACAACCGGGACAGGGAATCAGCCCCAGCATTTT
CDR3aa: CASSTTGTGNQPQHF
v_gene: TRBV19
abundance: -
d_gene: TRBD1
j_gene: TRBJ1-5